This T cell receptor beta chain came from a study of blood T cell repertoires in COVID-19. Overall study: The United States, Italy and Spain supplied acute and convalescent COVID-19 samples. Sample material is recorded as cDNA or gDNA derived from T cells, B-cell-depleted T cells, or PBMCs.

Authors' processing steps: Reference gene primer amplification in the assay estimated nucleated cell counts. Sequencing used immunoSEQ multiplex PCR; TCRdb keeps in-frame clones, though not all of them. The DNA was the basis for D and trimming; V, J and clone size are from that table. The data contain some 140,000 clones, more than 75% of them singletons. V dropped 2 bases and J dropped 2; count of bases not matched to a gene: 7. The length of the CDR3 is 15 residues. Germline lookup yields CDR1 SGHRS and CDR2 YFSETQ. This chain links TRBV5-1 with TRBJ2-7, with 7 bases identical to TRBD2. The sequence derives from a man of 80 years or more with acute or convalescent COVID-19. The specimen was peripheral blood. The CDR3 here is CASSFGGVPTYEQYF. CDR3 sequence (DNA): TGCGCCAGCAGCTTTGGGGGGGTACCAACCTACGAGCAGTACTTC.